These 24 T cell receptor beta chains came from one sample sequenced in a study of T cell repertoires in cytomegalovirus infection. No cognate antigen is known for these TCRs. TCRdb recomputed calls from the reads with MiXCR, one row per CDR3 protein. The repertoire consists of 650,000 to 900,000 distinct CDR3 sequences, with 30% to 35% occurring once and the leading ten covering 9.5% to 15%. The specimen comprised cultured CD8+ T cells from PBMCs, sampled from culture after CMV antigen stimulation. All receptors derive from a human donor in good health (CMV status not recorded). Some clones in this sample may be carry-over from other donors' samples.

This clonotype was seen only a few times. The chain uses TRBV4-1 and TRBJ2-1; D gene uncertain. The CDR3 sequence is 16 residues long. Trimming shortened V by 0 bases and J by 4 bases, and 13 bases separated the two germline ends. Germline-derived CDR1 and CDR2 are MGHRA and YSYEKL. The CDR3 loop reads CASSQDAQGFYNEQFF. The CDR3 nucleotides read TGCGCCAGCAGCCAAGACGCTCAAGGGTTTTACAATGAGCAGTTCTTC.

This clonotype was detected a few times. The chain recombines TRBV27 with TRBJ2-7; 7 bases are a match to TRBD1. V gave up 0 bases and J gave up 2 bases; unmatched junction bases: 1. Germline values: CDR1 MNHEY, CDR2 SMNVEV (reference sequence). The CDR3 runs to 14 residues. The CDR3, as DNA: TGTGCCAGCAGTTTATCGGGGACAGCCTACGAGCAGTACTTC. Translating it yields CASSLSGTAYEQYF.

This chain connects TRBV4-2 to TRBJ2-3; no reliable D call. Germline V gene sequence: CDR1 LGHNA, CDR2 YNFKEQ. V lost 4 bases and J lost 9, with 11 bases in between. This CDR3 is 12 amino acids long. This CDR3 reads CASSLSDRTQYF. CDR3 DNA: TGTGCCAGCAGCCTCTCGGATAGGACGCAGTATTTT.

The table lists this clonotype with a count of one. This chain joins TRBV12-5 and TRBJ2-1; TRBD1 matches at 7 bases. CDR3 size: 13 residues. From germline, CDR1 is LGHNT and CDR2 FRNRAP. The trim removed 0 bases at V and 10 bases at J, leaving 3 bases unmatched. CDR3 nucleotides: TGTGCTAGTGGTTTGGTCGTACAGGGGGAGCAGTTCTTC. Translated: CASGLVVQGEQFF.

Details on this clonotype: This may come from a read error, since a much larger clone is one base off. This rearrangement joins TRBV3-1 to TRBJ1-2; 8 nucleotides line up with TRBD1. Germline V gene lookup returns CDR1 LGHDT and CDR2 YNNKEL (reference sequence). Trimming removed 3 bases from V and 7 bases from J; junction bases left unmatched: 10. The CDR3 loop spans 15 amino acids. The CDR3 protein is CASSHAGGWLAGYTF. The CDR3 DNA reads as TGTGCCAGCAGCCACGCAGGGGGCTGGTTAGCTGGCTACACCTTC.

V usage is TRBV6-5 and J usage is TRBJ2-7, with 14 bases matching TRBD2. V shed 3 bases and J 4 bases; nucleotides not matched to a gene: 5. The CDR3 extends over 16 amino acids. Germline V lookup: CDR1 MNHEY, CDR2 SVGAGI. The CDR3, as DNA: TGTGCCAGCAGTTATAGGACTAGCGGGGGGTTATACGAGCAGTACTTC. It encodes CASSYRTSGGLYEQYF.

There are a few counts of this clonotype. The chain combines TRBV19 with TRBJ1-2; D gene unclear. The CDR3 covers 17 residues. V was clipped by 5 bases and J by 1 base, with 20 bases between them. From germline, CDR1 is LNHDA and CDR2 SQIVND (reference sequence). The CDR3 nucleotides read TGTGCCAGTAGTTTCAAGTTGATTGAACGGGGTAACTATGGCTACACCTTC. It is translated as CASSFKLIERGNYGYTF.

The rearrangement joins TRBV13 to TRBJ2-7; perhaps D is TRBD1 or TRBD2 (6 bases each). The V end lost 7 bases, the J end lost 6 bases, and 16 bases lay between the germline ends. CDR1 PRHDT and CDR2 FYEKMQ come from the germline V gene (reference sequence). The CDR3 runs to 13 residues. DNA for the CDR3: TGTGCCAGCATGGTCGGGGGCTCATCCGAGCAGTACGTC. It codes for CASMVGGSSEQYV.

The chain links TRBV5-3 to TRBJ1-1, with D uncertain. TRBV5-3 is classed as an ORF, of uncertain function. Trimming pared 8 bases from V and 6 bases from J, leaving 20 bases between. There are 14 residues in the CDR3. The CDR3 is CASSPRAHPPEAFF. CDR3 sequence (DNA): TGTGCCAGCAGCCCTAGGGCACACCCCCCTGAAGCTTTCTTT.

This clonotype came up a few times. This sequence joins TRBV5-6 and TRBJ2-5, with TRBD2 matching over 7 bases. After removal of 4 bases from V and 4 bases from J, the junction contained 19 bases not matched to a gene. In germline, CDR1 is SGHDT, CDR2 YYEEEE. The CDR3 sequence is 18 residues long. As DNA, the CDR3 is TGTGCCAGCAGCCTAGAGTTACTAGCGTCGGGCCCGTTAGAGACCCAGTACTTC. The encoded protein is CASSLELLASGPLETQYF.

The chain joins TRBV7-6 to TRBJ1-4; tentatively, D is TRBD1 (5 bases). V lost 1 base to trimming and J lost 12 bases, with 12 bases between them. The germline CDR1 and CDR2 sequences are SGHVS and FNYEAQ. CDR3 length equals 13 residues. DNA for the CDR3: TGTGCCAGCAGCTTAGAGGCAGGGTGGGAACTGTTTTTT. It is translated as CASSLEAGWELFF.

This clonotype appeared a few times. The J gene is TRBJ1-2, the V gene TRBV7-8; D remains ambiguous. Germline CDR1 SGHVS, CDR2 FQNEAQ. The CDR3 sequence is 17 residues long. Trimming took 2 bases from V and 0 from J, leaving 16 bases between them. CDR3 bases: TGTGCCAGCAGCTTACTCCCGGTAGGAAGATCTAACTATGGCTACACCTTC. Amino acid sequence: CASSLLPVGRSNYGYTF.

The chain employs TRBV9 and TRBJ2-6; D remains ambiguous. V was pared by 4 bases and J by 2 bases, with 13 bases between. Germline-derived CDR1 and CDR2 are SGDLS and YYNGEE. The CDR3 consists of 16 residues. Here the CDR3 reads CASSYSRSPGANVLTF. In nucleotides, the CDR3 is TGTGCCAGCAGCTACAGTCGGTCTCCTGGGGCCAACGTCCTGACTTTC.

This clonotype was detected a few times. This sequence joins TRBV6-1 and TRBJ1-4; possibly TRBD1 for D (6 bases). CDR1 and CDR2 (germline): MNHNS, SASEGT. The V end was cut by 7 bases, the J end by 8 bases, with 20 bases between. This CDR3 spans 15 amino acids. The CDR3 is CASKRYREGDEKLFF. Written as DNA, the CDR3 is TGTGCCAGCAAGCGATACAGGGAGGGAGACGAAAAACTGTTTTTT.

The gene calls are TRBV12-3 or TRBV12-4 and TRBJ2-3, with no clear D. This CDR3 contains 14 residues. Trimming left V 2 bases short and J 0 bases short, with 6 bases between. CDR3 nucleotide sequence: TGTGCCAGCAGTTTAAAGGTTAGCACAGATACGCAGTATTTT. Encoded protein: CASSLKVSTDTQYF.

This clonotype was detected only a few times. The gene calls are TRBV9 and TRBJ1-2; D perhaps matches TRBD1 (5 bases). CDR3 size: 18 residues. Between the trimmed V and J ends, which lost 3 bases and 2 bases, there was a span of 23 bases. CDR1 is SGDLS, CDR2 YYNGEE, per germline. CDR3 nucleotides: TGTGCCAGCAGCGACACCTCTCAACAGGAGACGAGAAACTATGGCTACACCTTC. Its protein is CASSDTSQQETRNYGYTF. The full variable domain, its missing parts supplied by reference TRBV9 and TRBJ1-2, is DSGVTQTPKHLITATGQRVTLRCSPRSGDLSVYWYQQSLDQGLQFLIQYYNGEERAKGNILERFSAQQFPDLHSELNLSSLELGDSALYFCASSDTSQQETRNYGYTFGSGTRLTVV.

The J gene is TRBJ2-7, the V gene TRBV4-1; D perhaps matches TRBD2 (6 bases). This CDR3 is 14 amino acids long. Between the trimmed V and J ends, which lost 3 bases and 0 bases, there was a span of 9 bases. Germline V CDR1 and CDR2: MGHRA, YSYEKL. CDR3 DNA sequence: TGCGCCAGCAGCCAGGGACTCAGCTCCTACGAGCAGTACGTC. Protein: CASSQGLSSYEQYV.

V and J are TRBV7-9 and TRBJ1-2, with 9 bases lining up with TRBD1. The CDR3 is 13 amino acids. After removal of 3 bases from V and 6 bases from J, the junction contained 2 bases not matched to a gene. CDR1 SEHNR and CDR2 FQNEAQ come from the germline V gene (reference sequence). CDR3 DNA sequence: TGTGCCAGCAGCTTCACAGGGGGCCATGGCTACACCTTC. Translation: CASSFTGGHGYTF.

In its sample, this clonotype was seen a few times. The chain is built from TRBV19 and TRBJ2-2; D not resolved. Trimming took 2 bases from V and 4 from J, leaving 11 bases between them. Germline CDR1 reads LNHDA; CDR2 reads SQIVND (reference sequence). This CDR3 has 15 amino acids. In DNA, the CDR3 is TGTGCCAGTAGTATACTTCCTACCAGCACCGGGGAGCTGTTTTTT. Its protein product is CASSILPTSTGELFF.

V is TRBV11-2 and J is TRBJ2-7; tentatively, D is TRBD1 (5 bases). Per germline, CDR1 SGHAT and CDR2 FQNNGV. Trimming removed 1 base at V and 1 base at J, with 11 bases between. The CDR3 has 15 amino acids. The CDR3 here is CASSLGTSASYEQYF. The CDR3 DNA is TGTGCCAGCAGCTTAGGGACATCAGCTTCCTACGAGCAGTACTTC.

This clonotype has more than one count but fewer than ten. DNA for the CDR3: TGTGCCAGCAGGGGACAGGATCTTTACAATGAGCAGTTCTTC. Translation: CASRGQDLYNEQFF. The chain recombines TRBV12-3 or TRBV12-4 with TRBJ2-1; 8 positions match TRBD1. Trimming took 6 bases from V and 4 from J; bases not matched to a gene: 5. The CDR3 extends over 14 amino acids.

This clonotype has a count of ten or more. The chain uses TRBV7-8 and TRBJ1-5, with 7 positions matching TRBD1. CDR3 size: 13 residues. With 2 bases clipped from V and 7 bases from J, the junction kept 2 bases outside the gene matches. The germline gives CDR1 SGHVS, CDR2 FQNEAQ. The CDR3 nucleotides are TGTGCCAGCAGCTTAAGGGGGCCCCAGCCCCAGCATTTT. Translated: CASSLRGPQPQHF.

The gene calls are TRBV6-6 and TRBJ1-1; TRBD1 matches 8 bases. The CDR3 is 14 residues long. The V segment lost 7 bases and the J segment 0 bases; nucleotides outside the gene matches: 4. Germline loops: CDR1 MNHNY, CDR2 SVGAGI (reference sequence). Written as DNA, the CDR3 is TGTGCCAGCAAACGGACAGGGATGAACACTGAAGCTTTCTTT. This gives the protein CASKRTGMNTEAFF.

This clonotype was observed a few times. The chain links TRBV27 to TRBJ2-3; D unclear. CDR1 and CDR2 (germline): MNHEY, SMNVEV (reference sequence). The V gene lost 2 bases and the J gene lost 0 bases, with 6 bases spanning the gap. This CDR3 is built from 14 residues. The CDR3, as DNA: TGTGCCAGCAGTTTAGATGATAGCACAGATACGCAGTATTTT. This sequence encodes CASSLDDSTDTQYF.